These 27 T cell receptor beta chains were sequenced from one sample in a study of blood T cell repertoires in COVID-19. Profiled with immunoSEQ multiplex PCR; TCRdb holds only in-frame clones, not every one. Of more than 95,000 clones listed, around 90% are singletons. Sequenced input: peripheral blood. All receptors come from a human donor in a cohort sampled during active COVID-19.

Only a few counts were recorded for this clone. This chain connects TRBV5-1 to TRBJ2-7, with 7 bases fitting TRBD2. Germline V gene data show CDR1 as SGHRS and CDR2 as YFSETQ. This CDR3 region has 15 residues. The V segment lost 1 base and the J segment 0 bases; nucleotides outside the gene matches: 4. The CDR3 region is CASSLQGGSSYEQYF. CDR3 DNA: TGCGCCAGCAGCTTGCAGGGCGGGAGCTCCTACGAGCAGTACTTC. Filled out from reference TRBV5-1 and TRBJ2-7, the complete variable domain reads KAGVTQTPRYLIKTRGQQVTLSCSPISGHRSVSWYQQTPGQGLQFLFEYFSETQRNKGNFPGRFSGRQFSNSRSEMNVSTLELGDSALYLCASSLQGGSSYEQYFGPGTRLTVT.

This sequence joins TRBV28 and TRBJ1-2; D not resolved. Germline V gene data show CDR1 as MDHEN and CDR2 as SYDVKM. The CDR3 totals 13 residues. Trimming pared 5 bases from V and 7 bases from J, leaving 14 bases between. CDR3 region: CASSPAPTGGYTF. As DNA, the CDR3 is TGTGCCAGCAGTCCCGCCCCGACGGGTGGCTACACCTTC.

CDR3 in DNA: TGTGCCAGCAGGCGACCTAGCGCCTCCTACAATGAGCAGTTCTTC. Amino acids: CASRRPSASYNEQFF. This chain joins TRBV6-5 and TRBJ2-1, with a possible D match to TRBD2 (6 bases). V shed 6 bases and J shed 0 bases, with 12 bases lying between them. Germline lookup yields CDR1 MNHEY and CDR2 SVGAGI. There are 15 residues in the CDR3.

The rearrangement uses TRBV7-9 and TRBJ1-2, with 9 bases matching TRBD1. The germline gives CDR1 SEHNR, CDR2 FQNEAQ (reference sequence). V lost 5 bases and J lost 8; bases outside the gene matches: 9. The CDR3 length is 14 residues. The CDR3, as DNA: TGTGCCAGCAGCACCGGACAGGGGTGGTCCGGCTACACCTTC. Encoded protein: CASSTGQGWSGYTF.

This clone was found a few times. The genes are TRBV27 and TRBJ1-3; 8 bases are shared with TRBD1. Unmatched junction bases numbered 3, after V lost 6 bases and J lost 2 bases. In germline, CDR1 is MNHEY, CDR2 SMNVEV (reference sequence). This CDR3 spans 14 amino acids. CDR3 coding DNA: TGTGCCAGCAGGCCGGGACAGGCTGGAAACACCATATATTTT. Encoded protein: CASRPGQAGNTIYF.

V usage is TRBV24-1 and J usage is TRBJ1-1, with D possibly matching TRBD1 (5 bases). Trimming removed 9 bases at V and 6 bases at J, with 13 bases between. The CDR3 length is 12 residues. Germline lookup yields CDR1 KGHDR and CDR2 SFDVKD. The CDR3 region has the DNA TGTGCCACCTCGGGGGGTAGTGCTGAAGCTTTCTTT. This gives the protein CATSGGSAEAFF.

This sequence joins TRBV27 and TRBJ2-7, with 7 bases fitting TRBD1. Germline V CDR1 and CDR2: MNHEY, SMNVEV (reference sequence). V lost 1 base to trimming and J lost 5 bases; unmatched junction nucleotides: 17. The CDR3 is 18 residues long. The CDR3 sequence is CASSLWARRGRGKDEQYF. In DNA form, the CDR3 reads TGTGCCAGCAGTTTATGGGCCCGAAGGGGCAGGGGGAAGGACGAGCAGTACTTC.

The rearrangement links TRBV7-2 to TRBJ2-3; TRBD1 agrees at 8 bases. This CDR3 has 15 amino acids. Trimming at V came to 11 bases and at J to 2 bases, leaving 12 bases not matched to a gene. Germline V gene data show CDR1 as SGHTA and CDR2 as FQGNSA. CDR3 loop: CASLLTGAVTDTQYF. The CDR3 DNA sequence: TGTGCCTCCCTCCTGACAGGGGCCGTCACAGATACGCAGTATTTT.

The genes are TRBV25-1 and TRBJ1-2, with 8 bases identical to TRBD1. V was clipped by 0 bases and J by 5 bases; unmatched bases: 14. The CDR3 is 18 amino acids. Looked up from germline, CDR1 is MGHDK and CDR2 is SYGVNS. The chain's CDR3 is CASSEYSDRQGTGYGYTF. DNA of the CDR3: TGTGCCAGCAGTGAATACTCCGATCGACAGGGGACGGGTTATGGCTACACCTTC.

The rearrangement uses TRBV11-2 and TRBJ1-1; D is undetermined. V lost 1 base and J 6 bases, leaving 15 bases between the germline ends. Germline V gene data show CDR1 as SGHAT and CDR2 as FQNNGV. The CDR3 runs to 15 residues. DNA for the CDR3: TGTGCCAGCAGCTTAGTGGGCCTGGGTTCGTCTGAAGCTTTCTTT. This translates into CASSLVGLGSSEAFF.

The V call is TRBV25-1, the J call TRBJ2-5, with 8 bases aligning to TRBD1. This CDR3 is built from 13 residues. V dropped 1 base and J dropped 7; count of bases not matched to a gene: 2. Germline V CDR1 and CDR2: MGHDK, SYGVNS. CDR3 residues: CASSELDRGTQYF. As DNA, the CDR3 is TGTGCCAGCAGTGAATTAGACAGGGGGACCCAGTACTTC.

The CDR3 sequence is CAWNRPGMNTEAFF. CDR3 DNA: TGTGCCTGGAACCGCCCAGGCATGAACACTGAAGCTTTCTTT. The chain recombines TRBV30 with TRBJ1-1; D is ambiguous. CDR1 and CDR2 (germline): GTSNPN, SVGIG (reference sequence). V dropped 4 bases and J dropped 0 bases, with 12 bases sitting between them. The CDR3 extends over 14 amino acids.

DNA of the CDR3: TGTGCCATCAGTAGAGACTTGAGCTCCTACAATGAGCAGTTCTTC. Protein: CAISRDLSSYNEQFF. V gene TRBV10-3 combines with J gene TRBJ2-1; D unresolved. The CDR3 consists of 15 residues. Looked up from germline, CDR1 is ENHRY and CDR2 is SYGVKD. With 5 bases removed from V and 0 bases from J, the gap between germline ends came to 11 bases.

The chain has TRBV25-1 and TRBJ2-7, with a possible D match to TRBD1 (6 bases). Germline V gives CDR1 MGHDK, CDR2 SYGVNS. The CDR3 runs 14 residues. V shed 5 bases and J shed 3 bases, with 14 bases lying between them. As DNA, the CDR3 is TGTGCCAGCAGTTTCCACCGGGACAACTACGAGCAGTACTTC. Its translation: CASSFHRDNYEQYF.

The rearrangement joins TRBV5-1 to TRBJ1-2, with TRBD1 matching 9 bases. From germline, CDR1 is SGHRS and CDR2 YFSETQ. Germline trimming cut 0 bases from V and 6 bases from J; bases unmatched to any gene: 9. This CDR3 is built from 16 residues. CDR3 sequence (DNA): TGCGCCAGCAGCTTGGCCTCAGCGGGACAGGGTAATGGCTACACCTTC. It specifies CASSLASAGQGNGYTF.

This clone turned up a few times. The rearrangement uses TRBV12-3 or TRBV12-4 and TRBJ1-6; 7 nucleotides line up with TRBD1. CDR3 size: 12 residues. With 8 bases clipped from V and 9 bases from J, the junction kept 4 bases outside the gene matches. The CDR3 nucleotides are TGTGCCAGCCGACAGGGACCTTCACCCCTCCACTTT. This translates into CASRQGPSPLHF.

The rearrangement uses TRBV19 and TRBJ2-4; 9 bases are shared with TRBD1. V dropped 10 bases and J dropped 0; count of bases not matched to a gene: 7. Germline lookup yields CDR1 LNHDA and CDR2 SQIVND (reference sequence). This CDR3 region has 15 residues. The DNA for the CDR3 is TGTGCCACCGGAGACAGGGGGGTAGCCAAAAACATTCAGTACTTC. Translating it yields CATGDRGVAKNIQYF.

The chain links TRBV7-6 to TRBJ2-2; no firm D call. CDR3 length: 15 residues. The V end lost 0 bases, the J end lost 1 base, and 6 bases lay between the germline ends. Germline CDR1 and CDR2: SGHVS and FNYEAQ. The CDR3 loop is CASSLALGNTGELFF. The CDR3 coding sequence is TGTGCCAGCAGCTTAGCACTCGGGAACACCGGGGAGCTGTTTTTT.

This clone was detected only once. CDR3 region: CASSLVAGSYNEQFF. In DNA form, the CDR3 reads TGTGCCAGCAGCTTGGTGGCGGGATCCTACAATGAGCAGTTCTTC. J is TRBJ2-1 and V is TRBV5-4, with a tentative D call TRBD2 (6 bases). CDR3 length: 15 amino acids. Trimming left V 0 bases short and J 1 base short, with 8 bases between. CDR1 and CDR2 from the germline V gene are SGHNT and YYREEE (reference sequence).

The V and J genes are TRBV6-5 and TRBJ2-3; D may be TRBD1 (6 bases). CDR3 length equals 14 residues. Germline CDR1 and CDR2: MNHEY and SVGAGI. V lost 6 bases to trimming and J lost 6 bases, with 16 bases between them. CDR3 nucleotides: TGTGCCAGCAGCCTCGGGTTAAGGGGGGATACGCAGTATTTT. It codes for CASSLGLRGDTQYF.

The rearrangement links TRBV29-1 to TRBJ2-3; D gene unclear. The germline V gene encodes CDR1 SQVTM and CDR2 ANQGSEA. V gave up 0 bases and J gave up 5 bases, with 12 bases separating them. The CDR3 contains 14 residues. CDR3 protein: CSVEDKVALDTQYF. In DNA form, the CDR3 reads TGCAGCGTTGAAGATAAAGTAGCCTTAGATACGCAGTATTTT.

In nucleotides, the CDR3 is TGTGCCAGCAGGACTGACAGGGACTTCGGTGAAAAACTGTTTTTT. It codes for CASRTDRDFGEKLFF. The chain carries TRBV28 and TRBJ1-4; 7 nucleotides line up with TRBD1. J lost 7 bases, V lost 6 bases, and 11 bases had no gene match. The CDR3 contains 15 residues. CDR1 and CDR2 (germline): MDHEN, SYDVKM. The whole variable domain, filled in from reference TRBV28 and TRBJ1-4, reads DVKVTQSSRYLVKRTGEKVFLECVQDMDHENMFWYRQDPGLGLRLIYFSYDVKMKEKGDIPEGYSVSREKKERFSLILESASTNQTSMYLCASRTDRDFGEKLFFGSGTQLSVL.

The J gene is TRBJ2-7, the V gene TRBV5-1, with TRBD2 matching 10 bases. The V gene's germline CDR1 is SGHRS and CDR2 YFSETQ. The V gene end was trimmed by 3 bases and the J gene end by 3 bases; junction bases not matched to a gene: 6. This CDR3 contains 15 residues. CDR3 DNA: TGCGCCAGCAGCTGGCTAGCGGGAGCTGGCTACGAGCAGTACTTC. Translating gives CASSWLAGAGYEQYF.

In nucleotides, the CDR3 is TGTGCCAGCAGCGGGGATGGCTACACCTTC. Translating it yields CASSGDGYTF. V and J are TRBV28 and TRBJ1-2; D gene unclear. The germline gives CDR1 MDHEN, CDR2 SYDVKM. The CDR3 consists of 10 residues. V lost 6 bases to trimming and J lost 6 bases, with 5 bases between them.

This clone appeared once. The chain is built from TRBV6-5 and TRBJ1-6, with D possibly being TRBD1 (6 bases). Germline values: CDR1 MNHEY, CDR2 SVGAGI. V lost 6 bases and J 7 bases, leaving 16 bases between the germline ends. The length of the CDR3 is 15 residues. The CDR3 coding sequence is TGTGCCAGCAGCCGCGGGGAGGGGGGAAATTCACCCCTCCACTTT. Its translation is CASSRGEGGNSPLHF.

CDR3 coding DNA: TGTGCCAGCAGCTCCCGGACAGGGCCAGATACGCAGTATTTT. Its translation is CASSSRTGPDTQYF. This sequence joins TRBV3-1 (or the pseudogene TRBV3-2) and TRBJ2-3; 8 positions agree with TRBD1. The CDR3 totals 14 residues. Germline V gives CDR1 LGHDT, CDR2 YNNKEL (reference sequence). The trim removed 5 bases at V and 4 bases at J, leaving 5 bases unmatched.

This rearrangement joins TRBV4-1 to TRBJ2-3, with 10 bases that match TRBD2. CDR1 and CDR2 from the germline V gene are MGHRA and YSYEKL. CDR3 length equals 18 residues. Trimming took 2 bases from V and 3 from J; bases not matched to a gene: 11. CDR3 nucleotide sequence: TGCGCCAGCAGCCAAAACTCTTTAGCGGGGGGCGGTACAGATACGCAGTATTTT. Residues: CASSQNSLAGGGTDTQYF.